The 4 T cell receptor beta chains given below trace back to one sample, sequenced in a study of technical replicates of blood from a few donors. The assay was immunoSEQ multiplex PCR, and TCRdb's table has in-frame clones only and misses some. The sample shows approximately 76,000 clones, 86% of them seen only once. The specimen sequenced was PBMCs. Receptors originate from a human donor in good health. Some clones in this sample may be carry-over from other donors' samples.

The chain uses TRBV7-2 and TRBJ2-3, with D maybe TRBD1 (5 bases). From germline, CDR1 is SGHTA and CDR2 FQGNSA. Between the trimmed V and J ends, which lost 2 bases and 6 bases, there was a span of 9 bases. The CDR3 extends over 13 amino acids. CDR3 coding DNA: TGTGCCAGCAGCTTATGGAAGGGGGATACGCAGTATTTT. Its protein product is CASSLWKGDTQYF.

V is TRBV7-9 and J is TRBJ1-6; D ambiguous. V dropped 4 bases and J dropped 7 bases, with 8 bases sitting between them. This CDR3 is 13 amino acids long. Germline CDR1 and CDR2: SEHNR and FQNEAQ (reference sequence). DNA for the CDR3: TGTGCCAGCAGCTACGGAGGGAATTCACCCCTCCACTTT. Translating gives CASSYGGNSPLHF.

The table lists this clone with a few counts. This chain connects TRBV14 to TRBJ1-1, with 8 bases fitting TRBD1. J lost 6 bases, V lost 3 bases, and 6 bases had no gene match. Germline CDR1 SGHDN, CDR2 FVKESK. The CDR3 is made up of 14 amino acids. The CDR3 here is CASSQDGQGAEAFF. CDR3 sequence (DNA): TGTGCCAGCAGCCAGGATGGACAGGGCGCTGAAGCTTTCTTT.

This clone was detected only once. J is TRBJ2-5 and V is TRBV4-2; D gene uncertain. The V end was cut by 0 bases, the J end by 5 bases, with 13 bases between. The germline V gene encodes CDR1 LGHNA and CDR2 YNFKEQ. This CDR3 comprises 15 residues. The CDR3 DNA sequence: TGTGCCAGCAGCCAAGATGGCCAGAGGTTGGAGACCCAGTACTTC. It encodes CASSQDGQRLETQYF.